The 26 T cell receptor beta chains presented below share a single source sample, sequenced in a study of regulatory T cells in long-lasting Graves disease. Described time point: persistent/refractory GD, antithyroid drugs over 5 years with positive TRAb. Extracted PBMC RNA gave rise to the TCR library. Library construction for TCR beta used iRepertoire HTBI primers and Arm-PCR of CDR3 regions. MiXCR was run by TCRdb on the multiplex PCR reads, yielding one entry per CDR3 protein. The table includes some 330,000 distinct CDR3 sequences, roughly 25% detected once. Sequencing was performed on peripheral blood mononuclear cells (PBMCs), taken when the disease was refractory, from a patient treated with antithyroid drugs. These receptors were obtained from a woman aged 40 to 50 with Graves disease.

This clonotype occurred many times. This rearrangement joins TRBV29-1 to TRBJ2-5; 8 bases line up with TRBD1. J lost 5 bases, V lost 7 bases, and 9 bases had no gene match. The CDR3 has 13 amino acids. Germline V gives CDR1 SQVTM, CDR2 ANQGSEA. CDR3 sequence (DNA): TGCAGCGCGGCGCAGGGGGCTGGGGAGACCCAGTACTTC. As protein: CSAAQGAGETQYF.

The rearrangement uses TRBV12-3 or TRBV12-4 and TRBJ2-5; 12 positions agree with TRBD2. The V segment lost 6 bases and the J segment 1 base; nucleotides outside the gene matches: 6. This CDR3 is built from 16 residues. CDR3 residues: CASSFGLAGIQETQYF. DNA for the CDR3: TGTGCCAGCAGCTTCGGACTAGCGGGGATCCAAGAGACCCAGTACTTC.

This clonotype was seen a few times. The CDR3 spells CASTVSILKQGTLGGYTF. The CDR3 DNA follows: TGTGCCAGCACCGTCTCTATTCTCAAACAGGGAACCCTTGGGGGCTACACCTTC. This chain connects TRBV7-9 to TRBJ1-2, with D perhaps matching TRBD1 (6 bases). Per germline, CDR1 SEHNR and CDR2 FQNEAQ (reference sequence). Trimming removed 7 bases at V and 8 bases at J, with 32 bases between. The CDR3 extends over 18 amino acids.

This clonotype was observed a handful of times. It is likely a read error: a sequence one base away is far more abundant. J is TRBJ2-5 and V is TRBV11-2; D is undetermined. The ends were cut back, 2 bases at V and 4 bases at J, with 5 bases in the middle. CDR1 and CDR2 (germline): SGHAT, FQNNGV. The CDR3 sequence is 12 residues long. This chain's CDR3 is CASSLWRETQYF. CDR3 coding DNA: TGTGCCAGCAGCTTATGGCGAGAGACCCAGTACTTC.

The table lists this clonotype with many counts. The chain combines TRBV2 with TRBJ1-3; unclear D gene. Germline CDR1 SNHLY, CDR2 FYNNEI. The length of the CDR3 is 14 residues. Trimming pared 7 bases from V and 0 bases from J, leaving 10 bases between. CDR3: CASNRVLSGNTIYF. The CDR3 coding sequence is TGTGCCAGCAATCGGGTCCTCTCTGGAAACACCATATATTTT.

This clonotype showed up just a few times. This chain uses TRBV27 with TRBJ1-1; D is unresolved. This CDR3 region has 13 residues. Germline CDR1 MNHEY, CDR2 SMNVEV (reference sequence). V shed 0 bases and J shed 4 bases, with 6 bases lying between them. The CDR3 protein is CASSLSGPTEAFF. The CDR3 DNA follows: TGTGCCAGCAGTTTATCCGGCCCCACTGAAGCTTTCTTT.

This clonotype was detected many times. This chain uses TRBV6-2 or TRBV6-3 with TRBJ1-6, with D unresolved. Germline V gene sequence: CDR1 MNHEY, CDR2 SVGEGT. This CDR3 has 14 amino acids. The germline V and J ends were trimmed by 5 bases and 10 bases, with 15 bases remaining between them. The CDR3 DNA follows: TGTGCCAGCAGTCAGACCAGGAGAAGATCACCCCTCCACTTT. Translated: CASSQTRRRSPLHF.

About this clonotype: A much larger clone lies a single base off, so this may be a read error. The chain joins TRBV11-3 to TRBJ2-5; 9 bases are shared with TRBD1. CDR3 length: 17 amino acids. Per germline, CDR1 SGHNT and CDR2 YENEEA. The CDR3 nucleotides are TGTGCCAGCAGCCCTAACCCACCTGGGACAGGGTTAGAGGCCCAGTACTTC. It specifies CASSPNPPGTGLEAQYF.

As to this clonotype: Being one base from a much bigger clone, this may be a read error. This chain joins TRBV6-1 and TRBJ2-5; no clear D. The length of the CDR3 is 11 residues. The V gene lost 8 bases and the J gene lost 7 bases, with 11 bases spanning the gap. The V gene's germline CDR1 is MNHNS and CDR2 SASEGT. The CDR3: CASAWAGTQYF. For the CDR3, the DNA is TGTGCCAGCGCCTGGGCAGGGACCCAGTACTTC.

In this sample, this clonotype turned up many times. The chain couples TRBV2 to TRBJ2-7, with D possibly TRBD2 on 6 matching bases. The germline V gene has CDR1 SNHLY and CDR2 FYNNEI. The CDR3 length is 17 residues. V lost 0 bases, J lost 2 bases, and 17 bases lay in between. The CDR3 loop reads CASSEALFADYTYEQYF. The CDR3 region has the DNA TGTGCCAGCAGTGAAGCGCTTTTTGCGGACTACACCTACGAGCAGTACTTC.

The V and J genes are TRBV7-2 and TRBJ1-1; a weak D match, TRBD1 (5 bases). Trimming took 5 bases from V and 4 from J, leaving 14 bases between them. The CDR3 runs to 14 residues. Germline-derived CDR1 and CDR2 are SGHTA and FQGNSA. CDR3 bases: TGTGCCAGCAGCCAAAACCCGGGGGGCACTGAAGCTTTCTTT. Residues: CASSQNPGGTEAFF. The variable domain in full, completed from reference TRBV7-2 and TRBJ1-1, reads GAGVSQSPSNKVTEKGKDVELRCDPISGHTALYWYRQSLGQGLEFLIYFQGNSAPDKSGLPSDRFSAERTGGSVSTLTIQRTQQEDSAVYLCASSQNPGGTEAFFGQGTRLTVV.

This clonotype was recorded many times. The genes are TRBV28 and TRBJ2-7; D perhaps matches TRBD1 (6 bases). The germline V gene encodes CDR1 MDHEN and CDR2 SYDVKM. V gave up 8 bases and J gave up 5 bases, with 16 bases separating them. This CDR3 region has 13 residues. The CDR3 nucleotides are TGTGCCAGCGGACCCATTACAGGGAACGAGCAGTACTTC. It is translated as CASGPITGNEQYF.

Remarks on this clonotype: Since a far larger clone is one base different, this is likely a read error. V usage is TRBV27 and J usage is TRBJ2-7; 8 bases are shared with TRBD2. Per germline, CDR1 MNHEY and CDR2 SMNVEV (reference sequence). V trimming: 3 bases; J trimming: 3 bases; junction bases outside the gene matches: 4. The CDR3 contains 14 residues. The CDR3 loop is CASSFGTRFYEQYF. The DNA for the CDR3 is TGTGCCAGCAGTTTCGGGACTAGGTTCTACGAGCAGTACTTC.

This chain joins TRBV28 and TRBJ1-2; 8 bases match TRBD1. The germline CDR1 and CDR2 sequences are MDHEN and SYDVKM. This CDR3 is built from 13 residues. Losses at the gene ends were 2 bases for V and 8 bases for J; bases not matched to a gene: 4. The CDR3, as DNA: TGTGCCAGCAGTTTAGATGACAGGGGCGGCTACACCTTC. This translates into CASSLDDRGGYTF.

Here the CDR3 DNA reads TGTGCCAGCCTAAACAGGGCTGGGGCCAACGTCCTGACTTTC. It specifies CASLNRAGANVLTF. The V call is TRBV19, the J call TRBJ2-6; D perhaps matches TRBD1 (6 bases). The V and J ends lost 9 bases and 2 bases respectively, with 11 bases between them. This CDR3 contains 14 residues. The germline CDR1 and CDR2 sequences are LNHDA and SQIVND (reference sequence).

Notes on this clonotype: This could be a read error, since a much larger clone is one nucleotide away. This chain joins TRBV24-1 and TRBJ2-5; D may be TRBD1 or TRBD2 (5 bases each). Germline CDR1 reads KGHDR; CDR2 reads SFDVKD. The CDR3 loop spans 14 amino acids. The CDR3 is CATRGAEGQGTQYF. In DNA, the CDR3 is TGTGCCACCCGAGGGGCGGAAGGCCAAGGGACCCAGTACTTC.

The rearrangement links TRBV5-1 to TRBJ2-2; D unclear. Trimming removed 0 bases from V and 4 bases from J, with 10 bases in between. The germline V gene has CDR1 SGHRS and CDR2 YFSETQ. This CDR3 has 15 residues. The CDR3 is CASSLAGSLTGELFF. The CDR3 bases are TGCGCCAGCAGCTTGGCAGGCTCACTCACCGGGGAGCTGTTTTTT.

On this clonotype: Being one base from a much bigger clone, this may be a read error. The CDR3 ends on some other residue instead of the conserved phenylalanine or tryptophan, so this is likely a read error. The V and J genes are TRBV11-2 and TRBJ2-7; 8 bases map to TRBD2. V was pared by 5 bases and J by 2 bases, with 5 bases of the junction left unmatched. Germline assignment: CDR1 SGHAT and CDR2 FQNNGV. The CDR3 totals 14 residues. The CDR3 spells CASSLSGEAYEQYS. Here the CDR3 DNA reads TGTGCCAGCAGCCTTAGCGGGGAAGCCTACGAGCAGTACTCC.

This clonotype was observed many times. The genes are TRBV7-9 and TRBJ1-1; D not resolved. This CDR3 is built from 15 residues. With 0 bases removed from V and 6 bases from J, the gap between germline ends came to 14 bases. From germline, CDR1 is SEHNR and CDR2 FQNEAQ (reference sequence). CDR3 sequence: CASSLALAATAEAFF. The CDR3 bases are TGTGCCAGCAGCTTAGCTCTTGCAGCTACAGCTGAAGCTTTCTTT.

Many counts were recorded for this clonotype. The rearrangement links TRBV28 to TRBJ2-1; D is tentatively TRBD1 or TRBD2 (5 bases each). Trimming removed 6 bases from V and 5 bases from J, with 14 bases in between. The CDR3 loop spans 14 amino acids. Per the germline V gene, CDR1 is MDHEN and CDR2 is SYDVKM. The CDR3 region is CASRRTRGNNEQFF. For the CDR3, the DNA is TGTGCCAGCAGAAGGACCCGGGGCAACAATGAGCAGTTCTTC.

This clonotype occurred many times. The chain employs TRBV2 and TRBJ2-7, with 10 bases lining up with TRBD2. CDR1 and CDR2 (germline): SNHLY, FYNNEI. The CDR3 totals 15 residues. V lost 6 bases and J lost 4; bases outside the gene matches: 9. The CDR3 region has the DNA TGTGCCAGCAGCGAACTAGCGGGAACACCTTACGAGCAGTACTTC. Its protein product is CASSELAGTPYEQYF.

The chain recombines TRBV27 with TRBJ1-5, with TRBD1 matching 7 bases. This CDR3 is 17 amino acids long. Unmatched junction bases numbered 16, after V lost 6 bases and J lost 5 bases. Germline V gives CDR1 MNHEY, CDR2 SMNVEV (reference sequence). In DNA, the CDR3 is TGTGCCAGCAGCCTCTCCACACCGGGACAGCCCCATCAGCCCCAGCATTTT. Translation: CASSLSTPGQPHQPQHF.

At least ten counts were recorded for this clonotype. The chain recombines TRBV6-1 with TRBJ2-7; 8 bases line up with TRBD2. The germline V gene encodes CDR1 MNHNS and CDR2 SASEGT. The V and J ends lost 7 bases and 0 bases, in that order; junction bases with no gene match: 8. The CDR3 sequence is 15 residues long. CDR3 coding DNA: TGTGCCAGCATCCGGAAGCGGGAGAGCTCCTACGAGCAGTACTTC. Amino acids: CASIRKRESSYEQYF.

The chain is built from TRBV5-1 and TRBJ2-7, with 9 bases that match TRBD2. Looked up from germline, CDR1 is SGHRS and CDR2 is YFSETQ. There are 16 residues in the CDR3. Losses at the gene ends were 6 bases for V and 0 bases for J; bases not matched to a gene: 10. CDR3: CASTLASGVLSYEQYF. The CDR3 DNA reads TGCGCCAGCACGCTAGCTAGCGGGGTCCTCTCCTACGAGCAGTACTTC.

The V gene is TRBV12-3 or TRBV12-4, the J gene TRBJ2-7, with D maybe TRBD2 (7 bases). V was cut by 6 bases and J by 5 bases, with 20 bases left in between. The CDR3 consists of 15 residues. The CDR3 loop is CASRKGEGGSDEQYF. CDR3 in DNA: TGTGCCAGCAGAAAGGGGGAGGGGGGGTCGGACGAGCAGTACTTC.

This chain links TRBV11-2 with TRBJ2-3; TRBD2 agrees at 11 bases. V gave up 2 bases and J gave up 5 bases; unmatched junction bases: 6. Germline V gene lookup returns CDR1 SGHAT and CDR2 FQNNGV. This CDR3 comprises 16 residues. CDR3 protein: CASSLSLAGVVDTQYF. CDR3 DNA: TGTGCCAGCAGCTTATCACTAGCGGGAGTCGTAGATACGCAGTATTTT.